The next 5 T cell receptor beta chains were all read from a single sample in a study of Ad26.COV2.S vaccination and SARS-CoV-2 variants. TCRdb's table, derived via immunoSEQ multiplex PCR, lists solely in-frame clones and lacks some. The table records 300,000 to 400,000 clones, about 87% of them present only once. Treatment noted: 19 received Ad26.COV2.S at low or high dose, single or two shots; about 5 received placebo; per-sample allocation not given. The samples date from day 63 after the first vaccine or placebo injection. The sequencing here drew on peripheral blood, taken in a trial of Ad26.COV2.S vaccine versus placebo. The receptors were gathered from a person aged 18-65 years who received the Ad26.COV2.S COVID-19 vaccine or a placebo.

The genes are TRBV18 and TRBJ2-4; TRBD1 matches 7 bases. This CDR3 contains 17 residues. CDR1 and CDR2 from the germline V gene are KGHSH and LQKENI. The V gene end was trimmed by 4 bases and the J gene end by 2 bases; junction bases not matched to a gene: 11. CDR3 sequence: CASSLTMTGTSKNIQYF. CDR3 DNA sequence: TGTGCCAGCTCACTTACAATGACAGGGACGTCCAAAAACATTCAGTACTTC.

The CDR3 sequence is CASMAKGSGANVLTF. The DNA for the CDR3 is TGTGCCAGCATGGCAAAAGGGTCTGGGGCCAACGTCCTGACTTTC. The chain couples TRBV7-3 to TRBJ2-6; no clear D. The CDR3 spans 15 residues. Germline loops: CDR1 SGHTA, CDR2 FQGTGA. V lost 7 bases to trimming and J lost 1 base, with 11 bases between them.

The chain couples TRBV19 to TRBJ2-7; the D call may be TRBD1 or TRBD2 (5 bases each). V lost 6 bases to trimming and J lost 5 bases, with 17 bases between them. This CDR3 comprises 14 residues. Germline V gene sequence: CDR1 LNHDA, CDR2 SQIVND (reference sequence). CDR3 sequence reads: CASRDRDRPHEQYF. In DNA form, the CDR3 reads TGTGCCAGTAGAGACCGGGACCGGCCGCACGAGCAGTACTTC. Full variable domain (outside the CDR3, taken from reference TRBV19 and TRBJ2-7): DGGITQSPKYLFRKEGQNVTLSCEQNLNHDAMYWYRQDPGQGLRLIYYSQIVNDFQKGDIAEGYSVSREKKESFPLTVTSAQKNPTAFYLCASRDRDRPHEQYFGPGTRLTVT.

The genes are TRBV19 and TRBJ2-1, with 9 bases that match TRBD1. Germline V gene data show CDR1 as LNHDA and CDR2 as SQIVND (reference sequence). CDR3 size: 15 residues. Trimming at V came to 2 bases and at J to 5 bases, leaving 4 bases not matched to a gene. CDR3 sequence reads: CASSIRDRADNEQFF. The CDR3 nucleotides read TGTGCCAGTAGTATAAGGGACAGGGCCGACAATGAGCAGTTCTTC.

The V call is TRBV7-8, the J call TRBJ1-5, with 9 bases lining up with TRBD1. Per germline, CDR1 SGHVS and CDR2 FQNEAQ. The V and J ends lost 5 bases and 6 bases, in that order; junction bases with no gene match: 17. The CDR3 extends over 18 amino acids. The CDR3 reads CASSLLPLGTGRIQPQHF. CDR3 sequence (DNA): TGTGCCAGCAGCCTCTTACCCCTTGGGACAGGGAGAATTCAGCCCCAGCATTTT. The whole variable domain, filled in from reference TRBV7-8 and TRBJ1-5, reads GAGVSQSPRYKVAKRGQDVALRCDPISGHVSLFWYQQALGQGPEFLTYFQNEAQLDKSGLPSDRFFAERPEGSVSTLKIQRTQQEDSAVYLCASSLLPLGTGRIQPQHFGDGTRLSIL.